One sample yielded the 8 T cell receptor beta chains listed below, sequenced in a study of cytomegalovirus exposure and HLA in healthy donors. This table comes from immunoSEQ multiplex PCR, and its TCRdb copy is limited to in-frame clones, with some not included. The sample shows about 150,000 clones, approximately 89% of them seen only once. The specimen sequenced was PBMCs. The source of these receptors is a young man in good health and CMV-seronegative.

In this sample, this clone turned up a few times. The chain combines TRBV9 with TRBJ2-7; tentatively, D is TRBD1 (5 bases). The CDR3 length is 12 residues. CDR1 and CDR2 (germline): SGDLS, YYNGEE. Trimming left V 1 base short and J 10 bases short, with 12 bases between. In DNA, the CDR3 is TGTGCCAGCAGCGTACATCAGGGAATACAGTACTTC. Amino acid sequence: CASSVHQGIQYF.

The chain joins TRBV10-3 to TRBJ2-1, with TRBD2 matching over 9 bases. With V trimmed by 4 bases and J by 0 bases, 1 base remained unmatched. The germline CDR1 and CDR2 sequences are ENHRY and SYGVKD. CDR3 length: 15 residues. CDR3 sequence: CAISVSGSSYNEQFF. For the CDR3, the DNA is TGTGCCATCAGTGTTAGCGGGAGCTCCTACAATGAGCAGTTCTTC.

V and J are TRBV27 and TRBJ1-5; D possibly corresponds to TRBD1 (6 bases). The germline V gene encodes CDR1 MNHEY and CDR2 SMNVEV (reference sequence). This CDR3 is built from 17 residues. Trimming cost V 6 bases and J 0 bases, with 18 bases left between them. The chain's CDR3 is CASRVFADSYSNQPQHF. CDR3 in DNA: TGTGCCAGCAGGGTTTTCGCGGACAGCTATAGCAATCAGCCCCAGCATTTT.

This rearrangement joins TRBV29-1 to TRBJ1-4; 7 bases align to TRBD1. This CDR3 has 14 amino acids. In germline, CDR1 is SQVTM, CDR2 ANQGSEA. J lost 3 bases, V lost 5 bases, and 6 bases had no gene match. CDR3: CSVSQTGPNEKLFF. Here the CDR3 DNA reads TGCAGCGTTTCCCAGACAGGGCCTAATGAAAAACTGTTTTTT. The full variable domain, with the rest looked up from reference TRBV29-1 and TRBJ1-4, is SAVISQKPSRDICQRGTSLTIQCQVDSQVTMMFWYRQQPGQSLTLIATANQGSEATYESGFVIDKFPISRPNLTFSTLTVSNMSPEDSSIYLCSVSQTGPNEKLFFGSGTQLSVL.

The DNA for the CDR3 is TGTGCCAGCAGTGATCCCTCTACTAGCGCGGCGAACACCGGGGAGCTGTTTTTT. This codes for CASSDPSTSAANTGELFF. The rearrangement links TRBV2 to TRBJ2-2; TRBD2 matches 7 bases. The ends lost 3 bases at V and 0 bases at J; junction bases unmatched: 10. Germline CDR1 reads SNHLY; CDR2 reads FYNNEI. The CDR3 has 18 amino acids.

CDR3 in DNA: TGTGCCAGCAGTGACTACAGGGGGAATGCCGGGGAGCTGTTTTTT. This translates into CASSDYRGNAGELFF. The rearrangement links TRBV6-1 to TRBJ2-2; 8 positions match TRBD1. Unmatched junction bases numbered 6, after V lost 3 bases and J lost 6 bases. The CDR3 is 15 amino acids. Germline-derived CDR1 and CDR2 are MNHNS and SASEGT.

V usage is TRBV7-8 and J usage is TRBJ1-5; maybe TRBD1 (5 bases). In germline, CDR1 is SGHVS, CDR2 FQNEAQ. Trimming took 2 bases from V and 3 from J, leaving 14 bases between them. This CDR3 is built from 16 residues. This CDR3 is CASSLKTVPFNQPQHF. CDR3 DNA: TGTGCCAGCAGCTTAAAGACAGTTCCTTTCAATCAGCCCCAGCATTTT.

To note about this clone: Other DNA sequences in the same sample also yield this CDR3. The CDR3 sequence is CSASGSYGYTF. The CDR3, as DNA: TGCAGTGCTTCCGGGTCTTATGGCTACACCTTC. V gene TRBV20-1 combines with J gene TRBJ1-2, with D hard to call. V was trimmed by 5 bases and J by 5 bases, leaving 9 bases between them. The CDR3 spans 11 residues. CDR1 and CDR2 from the germline V gene are DFQATT and SNEGSKA (reference sequence).